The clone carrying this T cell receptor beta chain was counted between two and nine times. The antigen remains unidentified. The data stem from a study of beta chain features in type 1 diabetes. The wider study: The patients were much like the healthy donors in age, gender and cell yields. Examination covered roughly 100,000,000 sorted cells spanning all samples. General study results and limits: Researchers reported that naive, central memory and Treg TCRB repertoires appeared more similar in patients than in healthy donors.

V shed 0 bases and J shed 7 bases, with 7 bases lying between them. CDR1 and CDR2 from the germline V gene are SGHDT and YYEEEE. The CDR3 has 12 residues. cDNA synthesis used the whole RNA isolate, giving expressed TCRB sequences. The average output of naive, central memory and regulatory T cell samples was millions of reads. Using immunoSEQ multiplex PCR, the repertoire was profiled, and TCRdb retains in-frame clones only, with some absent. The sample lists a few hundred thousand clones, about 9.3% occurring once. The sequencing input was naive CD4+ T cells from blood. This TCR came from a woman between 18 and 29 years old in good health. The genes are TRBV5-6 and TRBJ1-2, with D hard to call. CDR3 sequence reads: CASSLAAGGYTF. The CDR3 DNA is TGTGCCAGCAGCTTGGCAGCGGGTGGCTACACCTTC.